This T cell receptor (beta chain) comes out of a study of blood T cell repertoires in COVID-19. Study-level information: Sources were T cells, B-cell-depleted T cells, or PBMCs; the material itself was cDNA or gDNA.

V gave up 0 bases and J gave up 2 bases, with 8 bases separating them. Germline V CDR1 and CDR2: MNHEY, SVGAGI. The CDR3 contains 15 residues. Clones were read by immunoSEQ multiplex PCR, and TCRdb kept only the in-frame ones, dropping some. The repertoire includes 75,000 to 95,000 clones, roughly 87% of them detected once, and around 16% sits in the top ten. The sequence derives from a woman aged 55 to 70 with COVID-19, enrolled during active disease. The sample comprised peripheral blood. This chain uses TRBV6-5 with TRBJ1-5, with TRBD1 as a possible D gene (5 bases). CDR3 coding DNA: TGTGCCAGCAGTTACTCGATACAGGGCAATCAGCCCCAGCATTTT. Residues: CASSYSIQGNQPQHF.